One sample yielded the 12 T cell receptor beta chains listed below, sequenced in a study of shared clonotypes between healthy human individuals. Measured with immunoSEQ multiplex PCR; TCRdb has only the in-frame clones, and not every one. The sample records about 2 million clones, 90% to 95% being singletons. What was sequenced was naive CD4+ T cells sorted from blood. Subset indicated: CD45RA+ positively selected. These receptors came from a man aged 18 to 29 in good health.

This clone has a single count. Here the CDR3 reads CASSLDNRGLLNTEAFF. The CDR3 DNA is TGTGCCAGCAGCTTAGACAACAGGGGGCTTCTGAACACTGAAGCTTTCTTT. This chain joins TRBV11-2 and TRBJ1-1; 9 positions match TRBD1. The CDR3 length is 17 residues. J gave up 0 bases and V 0 bases, and 5 bases lay outside the gene matches. Germline V gene lookup returns CDR1 SGHAT and CDR2 FQNNGV.

The chain has TRBV6-6 and TRBJ1-2, with TRBD1 as a possible D gene (5 bases). V lost 2 bases, J lost 4 bases, and 11 bases lay in between. CDR1 and CDR2 from the germline V gene are MNHNY and SVGAGI (reference sequence). The CDR3 is made up of 14 amino acids. CDR3 nucleotides: TGTGCCAGCAGTTACCCTGGGACCCCCTATGGCTACACCTTC. Amino acid sequence: CASSYPGTPYGYTF.

J is TRBJ2-1 and V is TRBV4-3; TRBD2 matches 8 bases. CDR1 and CDR2 (germline): LGHNA, YSLEER. After removal of 0 bases from V and 4 bases from J, the junction contained 11 bases not matched to a gene. The CDR3 has 18 amino acids. The CDR3 loop is CASSQEPPTGGLYNEQFF. CDR3 nucleotides: TGCGCCAGCAGCCAAGAACCCCCAACGGGAGGGCTGTACAATGAGCAGTTCTTC.

On this clone itself: Other nucleotide sequences in the sample specify the same CDR3. V is TRBV30 and J is TRBJ1-1, with a weak D call TRBD1 (6 bases). Germline CDR1 reads GTSNPN; CDR2 reads SVGIG (reference sequence). The ends were cut back, 5 bases at V and 2 bases at J, with 12 bases in the middle. CDR3 length: 13 amino acids. The CDR3 region has the DNA TGTGCCTGGTCGACAGGATCAAACACTGAAGCTTTCTTT. Translated, it gives CAWSTGSNTEAFF.

This rearrangement joins TRBV5-1 to TRBJ2-2; D gene uncertain. The CDR3 covers 16 residues. Germline V gene data show CDR1 as SGHRS and CDR2 as YFSETQ. The V and J ends lost 4 bases and 8 bases respectively, with 21 bases between them. CDR3 coding DNA: TGCGCCAGCAGCCTTGGGGTAGGCAGCTCCACTGGGGAGCTGTTTTTT. Translated: CASSLGVGSSTGELFF.

V is TRBV2 and J is TRBJ2-1; D uncertain. The V end was cut by 6 bases, the J end by 1 base, with 7 bases between. Germline lookup yields CDR1 SNHLY and CDR2 FYNNEI. The CDR3 spans 13 residues. CDR3 coding DNA: TGTGCCAGCAGAGTCTTATCCTACAATGAGCAGTTCTTC. Encoded protein: CASRVLSYNEQFF.

To note about this clone: Other DNA variants within this sample encode the same CDR3. This CDR3 reads CASSSGTGVGNTIYF. DNA for the CDR3: TGCGCCAGCAGCAGTGGTACAGGGGTTGGAAACACCATATATTTT. This chain uses TRBV5-1 with TRBJ1-3; 7 nucleotides match TRBD1. The CDR3 covers 15 residues. The junction had 7 bases not matched to a gene; V was cut back by 4 bases and J by 3 bases. Germline V gene data show CDR1 as SGHRS and CDR2 as YFSETQ.

This rearrangement joins TRBV11-2 to TRBJ2-3, with TRBD2 identical over 10 bases. Germline assignment: CDR1 SGHAT and CDR2 FQNNGV. The CDR3 is 16 residues long. With 2 bases clipped from V and 2 bases from J, the junction kept 4 bases outside the gene matches. CDR3 nucleotides: TGTGCCAGCAGCTTACAAGCGGGAGGGAACACAGATACGCAGTATTTT. Residues: CASSLQAGGNTDTQYF.

This chain connects TRBV5-4 to TRBJ1-3; no definite D call. V was clipped by 0 bases and J by 1 base, with 14 bases between them. This CDR3 spans 17 amino acids. Per germline, CDR1 SGHNT and CDR2 YYREEE (reference sequence). In DNA form, the CDR3 reads TGTGCCAGCAGCTTGGGTGTGGGCACAAAGTCTGGAAACACCATATATTTT. This sequence encodes CASSLGVGTKSGNTIYF.

The rearrangement joins TRBV27 to TRBJ1-5; possible D gene TRBD1, 5 bases. V lost 4 bases, J lost 0 bases, and 19 bases lay in between. This CDR3 has 18 amino acids. Germline CDR1 and CDR2: MNHEY and SMNVEV (reference sequence). CDR3 nucleotide sequence: TGTGCCAGCAGTTCCCTTGGGGGAGGTTCCTATAGCAATCAGCCCCAGCATTTT. Amino acid sequence: CASSSLGGGSYSNQPQHF.

The table lists this clone with a count of one. The chain links TRBV6-1 to TRBJ2-1; 10 bases fit TRBD2. J was trimmed by 4 bases and V by 8 bases; bases with no gene match: 2. This CDR3 region has 13 residues. Germline values: CDR1 MNHNS, CDR2 SASEGT. CDR3 coding DNA: TGTGCCAGCTTACTAGCGGGATACAATGAGCAGTTCTTC. This encodes CASLLAGYNEQFF.

A note on this clone: The same CDR3 also results from other DNA sequences found in this sample. V and J are TRBV28 and TRBJ2-7; 9 nucleotides align to TRBD1. The CDR3 runs 15 residues. V lost 5 bases and J lost 4; bases outside the gene matches: 9. The germline gives CDR1 MDHEN, CDR2 SYDVKM. The CDR3 protein is CASSHAGTGSYEQYF. CDR3 in DNA: TGTGCCAGCAGTCACGCCGGGACAGGGTCATACGAGCAGTACTTC. The full variable domain, completed using reference TRBV28 and TRBJ2-7, is DVKVTQSSRYLVKRTGEKVFLECVQDMDHENMFWYRQDPGLGLRLIYFSYDVKMKEKGDIPEGYSVSREKKERFSLILESASTNQTSMYLCASSHAGTGSYEQYFGPGTRLTVT.